What follows are 17 T cell receptor beta chains derived from one specimen sequenced in a study of cytomegalovirus exposure and HLA in healthy donors. The PCR employed 60 Vbeta primers together with 13 Jbeta primers. TCRdb's table, derived via immunoSEQ multiplex PCR, lists solely in-frame clones and lacks some. The top ten hold more than 2.5% of the sample, which has some 51,000 clones, 77% seen once. Sequencing was carried out using PBMCs. The source of these receptors is a female donor in good health and CMV-seronegative.

The genes are TRBV7-2 and TRBJ1-5; D possibly corresponds to TRBD1 (5 bases). The germline V and J ends were trimmed by 5 bases and 2 bases, with 16 bases remaining between them. The CDR3 has 16 amino acids. CDR1 and CDR2 (germline): SGHTA, FQGNSA. The CDR3 DNA reads as TGTGCCAGCAGCGACCGACCAGGGAAGGGCAATCAGCCCCAGCATTTT. Translation: CASSDRPGKGNQPQHF.

V and J are TRBV7-9 and TRBJ2-5, with D tentatively TRBD2 (5 bases). CDR1 is SEHNR and CDR2 is FQNEAQ in the germline V gene (reference sequence). The CDR3 contains 13 residues. V was shortened by 5 bases and J by 2 bases, with 9 bases between the two germline ends. DNA for the CDR3: TGTGCCAGCAGCGACTCGGGGCAAGAGACCCAGTACTTC. Translating gives CASSDSGQETQYF.

The genes are TRBV4-3 and TRBJ2-3; D is possibly TRBD1 (5 bases). Trimming left V 0 bases short and J 2 bases short, with 9 bases between. Germline assignment: CDR1 LGHNA and CDR2 YSLEER. The CDR3 totals 15 residues. The CDR3 DNA sequence: TGCGCCAGCAGCCAAGATACCAGGGACACAGATACGCAGTATTTT. It translates to CASSQDTRDTDTQYF.

The chain couples TRBV29-1 to TRBJ2-7; D gene uncertain. The germline V gene encodes CDR1 SQVTM and CDR2 ANQGSEA. Between the trimmed V and J ends, which lost 4 bases and 0 bases, there was a span of 10 bases. The CDR3 is made up of 13 amino acids. In DNA form, the CDR3 reads TGCAGCGTTGTAACACAAAGCTCCTACGAGCAGTACTTC. Encoded protein: CSVVTQSSYEQYF.

This rearrangement joins TRBV10-3 to TRBJ1-1; 8 bases agree with TRBD1. The length of the CDR3 is 16 residues. Germline V gives CDR1 ENHRY, CDR2 SYGVKD. J gave up 3 bases and V 2 bases, and 8 bases lay outside the gene matches. CDR3: CAISETGGISDTEAFF. CDR3 coding DNA: TGTGCCATCAGTGAGACAGGGGGTATTTCGGACACTGAAGCTTTCTTT.

The genes are TRBV7-6 and TRBJ2-1, with a tentative D call TRBD2 (6 bases). V lost 1 base to trimming and J lost 0 bases, with 7 bases between them. The V gene's germline CDR1 is SGHVS and CDR2 FNYEAQ. The CDR3 contains 15 residues. The CDR3 region has the DNA TGTGCCAGCAGCTTAGGCGGGACCTCCTACAATGAGCAGTTCTTC. As protein: CASSLGGTSYNEQFF.

The genes are TRBV7-3 and TRBJ2-5, with 8 bases fitting TRBD1. Germline CDR1 is SGHTA and CDR2 is FQGTGA. The length of the CDR3 is 14 residues. Losses at the gene ends were 2 bases for V and 5 bases for J; bases not matched to a gene: 4. CDR3 coding DNA: TGTGCCAGCAGCTTAGAAGGACAGGGCGAGACCCAGTACTTC. It yields the protein CASSLEGQGETQYF.

The gene calls are TRBV2 and TRBJ2-3; TRBD1 is a possible D gene (6 bases). This CDR3 has 14 residues. Germline V CDR1 and CDR2: SNHLY, FYNNEI. V lost 8 bases, J lost 0 bases, and 12 bases lay in between. CDR3 nucleotides: TGTGCCAGCGGCCGGGACATAAGCACAGATACGCAGTATTTT. It codes for CASGRDISTDTQYF.

This sequence joins TRBV28 and TRBJ1-2; TRBD1 matches at 7 bases. CDR1 is MDHEN, CDR2 SYDVKM, per germline. J gave up 4 bases and V 6 bases, and 14 bases lay outside the gene matches. CDR3 length: 16 amino acids. In nucleotides, the CDR3 is TGTGCCAGCAGATCTCACGACAGGGCGATTAGCTATGGCTACACCTTC. It encodes CASRSHDRAISYGYTF.

The chain has TRBV30 and TRBJ2-1, with TRBD1 matching 10 bases. The CDR3 runs 14 residues. The V segment lost 5 bases and the J segment 8 bases; nucleotides outside the gene matches: 9. Germline V gene lookup returns CDR1 GTSNPN and CDR2 SVGIG (reference sequence). DNA for the CDR3: TGTGCCTGGGGACGGGGGACAGGGGTGGATGAGCAGTTCTTC. Its translation: CAWGRGTGVDEQFF.

The chain has TRBV7-2 and TRBJ2-3, with D perhaps TRBD2 (6 bases). This CDR3 region has 15 residues. Per the germline V gene, CDR1 is SGHTA and CDR2 is FQGNSA. V lost 2 bases and J lost 14, with 23 bases in between. The CDR3 nucleotides are TGTGCCAGCAGCTTATCCGCGGGCCCTAGCGACTGGGGGTATTTT. This translates into CASSLSAGPSDWGYF.

The rearrangement joins TRBV18 to TRBJ1-4, with D possibly TRBD1 on 5 matching bases. The germline CDR1 and CDR2 sequences are KGHSH and LQKENI. The CDR3 totals 14 residues. Trimming removed 2 bases at V and 3 bases at J, with 7 bases between. CDR3 amino acids: CASSPDRANEKLFF. The CDR3 DNA reads as TGTGCCAGCTCACCAGACAGAGCTAATGAAAAACTGTTTTTT.

The genes are TRBV18 and TRBJ1-1; 8 nucleotides match TRBD1. V lost 6 bases and J lost 8; bases outside the gene matches: 11. Germline lookup yields CDR1 KGHSH and CDR2 LQKENI. The CDR3 is 14 amino acids. CDR3 sequence: CASSQEKGQGEAFF. The CDR3 DNA reads TGTGCCAGCTCGCAAGAAAAAGGACAGGGCGAAGCTTTCTTT.

This chain joins TRBV4-2 and TRBJ1-5, with TRBD1 matching over 11 bases. The germline gives CDR1 LGHNA, CDR2 YNFKEQ. The CDR3 loop spans 18 amino acids. J gave up 6 bases and V 2 bases, and 12 bases lay outside the gene matches. CDR3 sequence reads: CASSQNPGGQGGGQPQHF. The DNA of the CDR3 is TGTGCCAGCAGCCAAAACCCGGGGGGACAGGGGGGGGGTCAGCCCCAGCATTTT.

This clone came up a few times. The rearrangement uses TRBV28 and TRBJ1-2, with TRBD1 identical over 9 bases. J gave up 4 bases and V 8 bases, and 11 bases lay outside the gene matches. The CDR3 is 15 amino acids. Germline assignment: CDR1 MDHEN and CDR2 SYDVKM. Here the CDR3 DNA reads TGTGCCAGCTACTTGACAGGGGGGCATGTCTATGGCTACACCTTC. Translating gives CASYLTGGHVYGYTF.

In DNA, the CDR3 is TGTGCCAGCAGCTTGGACAGGGACACTGAAGCTTTCTTT. It is translated as CASSLDRDTEAFF. The rearrangement joins TRBV7-3 to TRBJ1-1; 8 bases map to TRBD1. This CDR3 is 13 amino acids long. CDR1 is SGHTA, CDR2 FQGTGA, per germline. J lost 3 bases, V lost 3 bases, and 0 bases had no gene match.

The chain couples TRBV7-8 to TRBJ1-1; no clear D. The germline gives CDR1 SGHVS, CDR2 FQNEAQ. The length of the CDR3 is 13 residues. With 5 bases removed from V and 9 bases from J, the gap between germline ends came to 16 bases. This CDR3 is CASSRGDLGKAFF. CDR3 nucleotides: TGTGCCAGCAGCCGCGGAGACCTCGGTAAAGCTTTCTTT.